This TCR beta chain was captured in a study of cytomegalovirus exposure and HLA in healthy donors. PCR primers comprised 60 Vbeta and 13 Jbeta primers. Measured with immunoSEQ multiplex PCR; TCRdb has only the in-frame clones, and not every one. Of 130,000 or so clones listed, around 74% were seen once; the top ten hold around 4%. The CDR3 loop spans 14 amino acids. Germline-derived CDR1 and CDR2 are SGDLS and YYNGEE. The trim removed 3 bases at V and 0 bases at J, leaving 2 bases unmatched. This clone occurred once. The sequence was collected from a man aged 18 to 35 in good health and CMV-seropositive. Sample: PBMCs. The chain combines TRBV9 with TRBJ1-1; the match to TRBD1 covers 7 bases. The CDR3 loop is CASSGQGLNTEAFF. The CDR3 DNA reads as TGTGCCAGCAGCGGACAGGGTCTGAACACTGAAGCTTTCTTT.